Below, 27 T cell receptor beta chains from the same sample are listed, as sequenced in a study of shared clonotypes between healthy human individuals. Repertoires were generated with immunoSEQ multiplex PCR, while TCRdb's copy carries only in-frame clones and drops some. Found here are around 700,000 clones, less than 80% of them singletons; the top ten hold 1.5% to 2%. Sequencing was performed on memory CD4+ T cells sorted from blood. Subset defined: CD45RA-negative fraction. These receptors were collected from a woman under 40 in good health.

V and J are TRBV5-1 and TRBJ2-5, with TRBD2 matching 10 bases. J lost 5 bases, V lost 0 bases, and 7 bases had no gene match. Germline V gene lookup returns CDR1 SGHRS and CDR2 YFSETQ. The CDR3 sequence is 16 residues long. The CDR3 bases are TGCGCCAGCAGCTTGGAGGCTAGCGGGAGTACGGAGACCCAGTACTTC. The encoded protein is CASSLEASGSTETQYF.

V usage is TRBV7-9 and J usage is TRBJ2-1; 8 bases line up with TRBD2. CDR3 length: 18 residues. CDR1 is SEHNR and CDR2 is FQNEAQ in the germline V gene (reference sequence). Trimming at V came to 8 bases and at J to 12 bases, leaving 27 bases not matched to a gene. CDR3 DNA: TGTGCCAGCGTTAGCCGTCGTGGGGTCGAGCGGGAGACCCTTGGGCAGTTCTTC. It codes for CASVSRRGVERETLGQFF.

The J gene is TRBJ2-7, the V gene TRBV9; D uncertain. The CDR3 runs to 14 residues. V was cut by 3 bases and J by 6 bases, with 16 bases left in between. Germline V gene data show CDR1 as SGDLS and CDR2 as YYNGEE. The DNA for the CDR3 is TGTGCCAGCAGCGCTCGCTCCTGGGCATCCGAGCAGTACTTC. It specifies CASSARSWASEQYF.

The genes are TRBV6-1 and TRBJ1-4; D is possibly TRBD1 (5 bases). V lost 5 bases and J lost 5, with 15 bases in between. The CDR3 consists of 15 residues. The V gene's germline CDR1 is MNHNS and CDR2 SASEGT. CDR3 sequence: CASSPQWGENEKLFF. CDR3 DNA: TGTGCCAGCAGTCCCCAGTGGGGCGAGAATGAAAAACTGTTTTTT.

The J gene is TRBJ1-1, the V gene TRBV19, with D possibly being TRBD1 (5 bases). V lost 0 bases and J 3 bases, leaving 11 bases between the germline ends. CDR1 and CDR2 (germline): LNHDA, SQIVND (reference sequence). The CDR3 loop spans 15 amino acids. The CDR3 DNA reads TGTGCCAGTAGTATAGAACCTAGGGGCGACACTGAAGCTTTCTTT. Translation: CASSIEPRGDTEAFF. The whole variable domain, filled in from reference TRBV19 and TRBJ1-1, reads DGGITQSPKYLFRKEGQNVTLSCEQNLNHDAMYWYRQDPGQGLRLIYYSQIVNDFQKGDIAEGYSVSREKKESFPLTVTSAQKNPTAFYLCASSIEPRGDTEAFFGQGTRLTVV.

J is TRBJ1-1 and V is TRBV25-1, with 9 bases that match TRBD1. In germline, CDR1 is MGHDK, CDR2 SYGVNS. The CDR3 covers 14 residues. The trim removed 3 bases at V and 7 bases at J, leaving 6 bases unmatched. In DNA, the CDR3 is TGTGCCAGCAGTGACAGACAGGGGGTGGGTGAAGCTTTCTTT. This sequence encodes CASSDRQGVGEAFF.

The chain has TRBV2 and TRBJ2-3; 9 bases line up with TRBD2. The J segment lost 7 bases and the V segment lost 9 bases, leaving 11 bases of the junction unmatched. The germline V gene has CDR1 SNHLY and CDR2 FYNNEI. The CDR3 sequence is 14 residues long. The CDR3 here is CARSGASGTYTQYF. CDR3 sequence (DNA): TGTGCCAGGTCCGGGGCTAGCGGGACATATACGCAGTATTTT.

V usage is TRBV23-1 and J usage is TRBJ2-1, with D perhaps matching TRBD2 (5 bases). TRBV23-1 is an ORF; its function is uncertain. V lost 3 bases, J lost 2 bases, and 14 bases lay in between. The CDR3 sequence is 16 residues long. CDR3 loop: CASSHVACRPYNEQFF. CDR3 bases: TGCGCCAGCAGTCATGTAGCGTGCCGCCCCTACAATGAGCAGTTCTTC.

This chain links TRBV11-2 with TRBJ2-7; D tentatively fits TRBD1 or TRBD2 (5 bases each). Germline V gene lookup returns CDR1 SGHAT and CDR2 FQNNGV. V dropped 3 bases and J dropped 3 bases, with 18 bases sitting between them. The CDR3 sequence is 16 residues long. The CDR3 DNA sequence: TGTGCCAGCAGCTTTAGTCTCGAGGGGACGTACTACGAGCAGTACTTC. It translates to CASSFSLEGTYYEQYF.

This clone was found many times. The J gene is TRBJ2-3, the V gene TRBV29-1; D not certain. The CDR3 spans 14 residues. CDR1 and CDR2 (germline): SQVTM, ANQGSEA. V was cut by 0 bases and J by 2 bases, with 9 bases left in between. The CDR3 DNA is TGCAGCGTTGAAGAGCGAGGCCTCACAGATACGCAGTATTTT. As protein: CSVEERGLTDTQYF.

The CDR3 spells CASSVRGAGTGELFF. The CDR3 nucleotides are TGTGCCAGCAGTGTTCGGGGGGCGGGGACCGGGGAGCTGTTTTTT. The rearrangement uses TRBV2 and TRBJ2-2; the D gene is possibly TRBD2 (7 bases). Looked up from germline, CDR1 is SNHLY and CDR2 is FYNNEI. Trimming pared 4 bases from V and 5 bases from J, leaving 14 bases between. This CDR3 is built from 15 residues. The full variable domain, completed using reference TRBV2 and TRBJ2-2, is EPEVTQTPSHQVTQMGQEVILRCVPISNHLYFYWYRQILGQKVEFLVSFYNNEISEKSEIFDDQFSVERPDGSNFTLKIRSTKLEDSAMYFCASSVRGAGTGELFFGEGSRLTVL.

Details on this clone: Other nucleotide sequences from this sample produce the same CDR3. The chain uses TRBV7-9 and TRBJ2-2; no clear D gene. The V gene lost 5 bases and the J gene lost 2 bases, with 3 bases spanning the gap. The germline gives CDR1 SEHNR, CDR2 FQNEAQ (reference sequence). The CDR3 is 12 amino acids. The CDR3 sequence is CASSLNTGELFF. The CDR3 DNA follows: TGTGCCAGCAGCCTAAACACCGGGGAGCTGTTTTTT.

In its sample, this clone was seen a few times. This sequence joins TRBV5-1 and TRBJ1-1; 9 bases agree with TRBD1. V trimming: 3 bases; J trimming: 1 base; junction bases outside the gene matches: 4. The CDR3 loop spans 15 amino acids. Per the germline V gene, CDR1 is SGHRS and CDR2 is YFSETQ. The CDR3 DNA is TGCGCCAGCAGCTGGGACAGGGCTGCGAACACTGAAGCTTTCTTT. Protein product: CASSWDRAANTEAFF.

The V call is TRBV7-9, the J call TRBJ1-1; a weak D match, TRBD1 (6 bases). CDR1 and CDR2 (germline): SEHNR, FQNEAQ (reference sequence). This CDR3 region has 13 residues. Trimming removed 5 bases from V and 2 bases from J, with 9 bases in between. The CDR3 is CASSQDRNTEAFF. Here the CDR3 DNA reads TGTGCCAGCAGCCAGGACAGAAACACTGAAGCTTTCTTT. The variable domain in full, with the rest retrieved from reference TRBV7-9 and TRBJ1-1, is DTGVSQNPRHKITKRGQNVTFRCDPISEHNRLYWYRQTLGQGPEFLTYFQNEAQLEKSRLLSDRFSAERPKGSFSTLEIQRTEQGDSAMYLCASSQDRNTEAFFGQGTRLTVV.

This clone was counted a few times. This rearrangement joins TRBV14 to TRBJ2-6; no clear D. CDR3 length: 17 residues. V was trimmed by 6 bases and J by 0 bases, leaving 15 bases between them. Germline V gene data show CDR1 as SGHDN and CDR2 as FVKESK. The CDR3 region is CASRKRVLSSGANVLTF. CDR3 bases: TGTGCCAGCAGGAAACGCGTCTTGAGCTCTGGGGCCAACGTCCTGACTTTC.

CDR3 region: CASSPLTYEQYF. The DNA for the CDR3 is TGTGCCAGCAGCCCCCTGACCTACGAGCAGTACTTC. The V call is TRBV6-5, the J call TRBJ2-7, with unresolved D. CDR3 size: 12 residues. The V end was cut by 6 bases, the J end by 2 bases, with 8 bases between. Per germline, CDR1 MNHEY and CDR2 SVGAGI.

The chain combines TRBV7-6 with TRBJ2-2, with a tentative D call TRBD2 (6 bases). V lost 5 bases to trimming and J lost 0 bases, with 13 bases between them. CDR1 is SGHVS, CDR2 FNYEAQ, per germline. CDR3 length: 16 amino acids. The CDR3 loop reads CASSQFPSANTGELFF. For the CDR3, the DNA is TGTGCCAGCAGCCAATTCCCTAGCGCGAACACCGGGGAGCTGTTTTTT.

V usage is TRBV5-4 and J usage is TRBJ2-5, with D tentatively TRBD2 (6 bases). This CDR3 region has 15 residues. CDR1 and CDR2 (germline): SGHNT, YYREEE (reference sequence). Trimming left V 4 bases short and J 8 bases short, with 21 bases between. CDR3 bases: TGTGCCAGCAGCATCCTCGGGCAGAGACTAGGCACCCAGTACTTC. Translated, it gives CASSILGQRLGTQYF.

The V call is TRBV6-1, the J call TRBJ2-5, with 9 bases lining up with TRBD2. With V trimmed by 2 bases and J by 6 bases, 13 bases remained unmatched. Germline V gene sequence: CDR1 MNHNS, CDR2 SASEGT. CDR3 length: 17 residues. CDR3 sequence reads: CASSESPLAGARQTQYF. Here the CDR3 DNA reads TGTGCCAGCAGTGAAAGCCCCTTAGCGGGAGCCCGCCAGACCCAGTACTTC.

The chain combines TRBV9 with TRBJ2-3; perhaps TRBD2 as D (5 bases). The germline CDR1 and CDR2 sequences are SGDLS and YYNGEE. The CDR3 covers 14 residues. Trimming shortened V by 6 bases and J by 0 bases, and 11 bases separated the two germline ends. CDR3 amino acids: CASNPGLSTDTQYF. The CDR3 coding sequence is TGTGCCAGCAATCCCGGACTGAGCACAGATACGCAGTATTTT.

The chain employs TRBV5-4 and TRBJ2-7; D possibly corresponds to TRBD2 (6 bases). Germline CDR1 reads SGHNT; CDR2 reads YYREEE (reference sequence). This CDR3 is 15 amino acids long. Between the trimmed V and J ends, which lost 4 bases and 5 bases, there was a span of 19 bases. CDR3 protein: CASSGTTSQVHEQYF. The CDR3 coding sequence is TGTGCCAGCAGCGGGACGACTAGTCAGGTCCACGAGCAGTACTTC. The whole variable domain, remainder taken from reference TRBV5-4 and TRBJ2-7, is ETGVTQSPTHLIKTRGQQVTLRCSSQSGHNTVSWYQQALGQGPQFIFQYYREEENGRGNFPPRFSGLQFPNYSSELNVNALELDDSALYLCASSGTTSQVHEQYFGPGTRLTVT.

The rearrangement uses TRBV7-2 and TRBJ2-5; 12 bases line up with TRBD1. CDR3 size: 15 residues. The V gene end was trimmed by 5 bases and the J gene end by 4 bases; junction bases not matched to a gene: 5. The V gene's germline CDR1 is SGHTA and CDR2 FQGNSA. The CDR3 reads CASSRDRGQGETQYF. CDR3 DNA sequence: TGTGCCAGCAGCCGGGACAGGGGGCAGGGAGAGACCCAGTACTTC.

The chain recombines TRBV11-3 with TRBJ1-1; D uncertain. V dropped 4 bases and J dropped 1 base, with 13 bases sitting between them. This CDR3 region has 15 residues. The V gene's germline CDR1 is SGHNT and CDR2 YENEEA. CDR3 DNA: TGTGCCAGCAGCTCCCTATTGTCTCGGAACACTGAAGCTTTCTTT. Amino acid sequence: CASSSLLSRNTEAFF.

Here the CDR3 reads CASRGSITYNEQFF. The CDR3 bases are TGCGCCAGCAGGGGAAGTATCACGTACAATGAGCAGTTCTTC. The chain carries TRBV10-2 and TRBJ2-1, with D unresolved. V was pared by 6 bases and J by 4 bases, with 13 bases between. The CDR3 is 14 amino acids. Germline CDR1 and CDR2: WSHSY and SAAADI.

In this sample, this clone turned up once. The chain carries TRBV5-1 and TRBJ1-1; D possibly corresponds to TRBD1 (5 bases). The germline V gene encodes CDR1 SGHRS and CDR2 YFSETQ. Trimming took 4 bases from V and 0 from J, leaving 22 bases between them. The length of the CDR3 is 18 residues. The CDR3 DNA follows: TGCGCCAGCAGCCAACTGGGACCTTCATCGTCTTTGAACACTGAAGCTTTCTTT. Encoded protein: CASSQLGPSSSLNTEAFF.

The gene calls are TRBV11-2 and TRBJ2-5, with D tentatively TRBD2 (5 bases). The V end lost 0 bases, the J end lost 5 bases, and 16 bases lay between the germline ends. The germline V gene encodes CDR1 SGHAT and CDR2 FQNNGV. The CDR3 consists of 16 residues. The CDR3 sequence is CASSLDLPGLGETQYF. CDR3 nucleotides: TGTGCCAGCAGCTTAGATCTTCCGGGGTTGGGGGAGACCCAGTACTTC. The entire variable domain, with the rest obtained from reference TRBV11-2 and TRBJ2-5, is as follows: EAGVAQSPRYKIIEKRQSVAFWCNPISGHATLYWYQQILGQGPKLLIQFQNNGVVDDSQLPKDRFSAERLKGVDSTLKIQPAKLEDSAVYLCASSLDLPGLGETQYFGPGTRLLVL.

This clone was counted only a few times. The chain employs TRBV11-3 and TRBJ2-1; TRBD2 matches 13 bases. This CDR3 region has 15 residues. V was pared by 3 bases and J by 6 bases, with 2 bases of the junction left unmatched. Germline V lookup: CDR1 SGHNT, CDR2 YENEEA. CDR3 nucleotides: TGTGCCAGCAGCTTTGGGACTAGCGGGGTCAATGAGCAGTTCTTC. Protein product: CASSFGTSGVNEQFF.